Each of the 27 T cell receptor beta chains below was sequenced from the same sample in a study of lymphopenia after photon versus proton radiotherapy. This table comes from immunoSEQ multiplex PCR, and its TCRdb copy is limited to in-frame clones, with some not included. The table records around 12,000 clones, approximately 90% of them present only once. Sequences were derived from peripheral blood, sampled from a patient treated with photon-based radiotherapy. The receptors stem from a man between 60 and 75 years old with pancreatic cancer.

The chain recombines TRBV5-1 with TRBJ1-4, with unresolved D. Trimming took 4 bases from V and 0 from J, leaving 19 bases between them. The CDR3 covers 18 residues. Looked up from germline, CDR1 is SGHRS and CDR2 is YFSETQ. CDR3 coding DNA: TGCGCCAGCAGCGCATCGGGCGGACGGCTGGCAACTAATGAAAAACTGTTTTTT. Translated, it gives CASSASGGRLATNEKLFF.

In DNA form, the CDR3 reads TGTGCCAGCAGCCCAGGAGGCGCAGGCTTCTATGGCTACACCTTC. It encodes CASSPGGAGFYGYTF. The rearrangement uses TRBV7-6 and TRBJ1-2; D remains ambiguous. The CDR3 extends over 15 amino acids. Germline CDR1 reads SGHVS; CDR2 reads FNYEAQ. Deletions cut 5 bases from V and 4 bases from J, with 17 bases between.

This clone showed up just once. The chain employs TRBV5-1 and TRBJ2-3, with D perhaps TRBD1 (5 bases). Trimming shortened V by 0 bases and J by 6 bases, and 8 bases separated the two germline ends. Per the germline V gene, CDR1 is SGHRS and CDR2 is YFSETQ. This CDR3 contains 13 residues. CDR3 sequence reads: CASSLGKGDTQYF. CDR3 nucleotides: TGCGCCAGCAGCTTGGGAAAGGGGGATACGCAGTATTTT.

This rearrangement joins TRBV7-6 to TRBJ2-1; D possibly corresponds to TRBD1 (6 bases). In germline, CDR1 is SGHVS, CDR2 FNYEAQ. This CDR3 contains 14 residues. V shed 6 bases and J shed 1 base, with 10 bases lying between them. The CDR3 nucleotides are TGTGCCAGCAGTAGGGGGACATCCTACAATGAGCAGTTCTTC. Its protein product is CASSRGTSYNEQFF.

This sequence joins TRBV7-3 and TRBJ1-2; 8 nucleotides agree with TRBD1. V lost 6 bases and J lost 4; bases outside the gene matches: 4. The V gene's germline CDR1 is SGHTA and CDR2 FQGTGA. CDR3 length: 13 residues. CDR3 protein: CASRPGQGYGYTF. CDR3 coding DNA: TGTGCCAGCAGACCCGGACAGGGCTATGGCTACACCTTC.

This clone has more than one count but fewer than ten. The J gene is TRBJ1-1, the V gene TRBV2; the match to TRBD1 covers 7 bases. The CDR3 sequence is 15 residues long. Germline-derived CDR1 and CDR2 are SNHLY and FYNNEI. V was pared by 8 bases and J by 5 bases, with 14 bases of the junction left unmatched. CDR3 residues: CASLSRPGGQTEAFF. DNA of the CDR3: TGTGCCAGCCTATCCCGTCCAGGGGGACAGACTGAAGCTTTCTTT.

CDR3 bases: TGTGCCAGCAGCTCCTACAGGGGGACAGATACGCAGTATTTT. This sequence encodes CASSSYRGTDTQYF. The V call is TRBV7-9, the J call TRBJ2-3; 8 bases fit TRBD1. CDR3 length equals 14 residues. Trimming cost V 4 bases and J 3 bases; bases outside gene matches: 3. The germline gives CDR1 SEHNR, CDR2 FQNEAQ (reference sequence).

CDR3 loop: CASSVGSWASGGSYNEQFF. CDR3 nucleotide sequence: TGTGCCAGCAGCGTAGGGTCTTGGGCTAGCGGGGGATCCTACAATGAGCAGTTCTTC. The chain uses TRBV9 and TRBJ2-1, with 10 bases lining up with TRBD2. V dropped 0 bases and J dropped 1; count of bases not matched to a gene: 10. Germline loops: CDR1 SGDLS, CDR2 YYNGEE. This CDR3 is built from 19 residues.

This clone was counted once. The CDR3 coding sequence is TGCGCCAGCAGCTTGTCTGGTCTGAGCTCCTATAATTCACCCCTCCACTTT. This gives the protein CASSLSGLSSYNSPLHF. The chain carries TRBV5-1 and TRBJ1-6, with D uncertain. The CDR3 contains 17 residues. CDR1 and CDR2 (germline): SGHRS, YFSETQ. Deletions cut 1 base from V and 0 bases from J, with 11 bases between.

The chain joins TRBV13 to TRBJ1-2; D not resolved. Germline CDR1 reads PRHDT; CDR2 reads FYEKMQ (reference sequence). The CDR3 is made up of 12 amino acids. Trimming removed 3 bases from V and 5 bases from J, with 7 bases in between. CDR3: CASSLAGYGYTF. CDR3 sequence (DNA): TGTGCCAGCAGCTTGGCTGGGTATGGCTACACCTTC.

The chain carries TRBV5-1 and TRBJ2-3, with D perhaps matching TRBD2 (5 bases). The CDR3 extends over 14 amino acids. CDR1 is SGHRS, CDR2 YFSETQ, per germline. Trimming cost V 0 bases and J 0 bases, with 5 bases left between them. The CDR3 region is CASSLGTSTDTQYF. DNA for the CDR3: TGCGCCAGCAGCTTGGGGACTAGCACAGATACGCAGTATTTT. Full variable domain (remainder filled in from reference TRBV5-1 and TRBJ2-3): KAGVTQTPRYLIKTRGQQVTLSCSPISGHRSVSWYQQTPGQGLQFLFEYFSETQRNKGNFPGRFSGRQFSNSRSEMNVSTLELGDSALYLCASSLGTSTDTQYFGPGTRLTVL.

The chain is built from TRBV12-5 and TRBJ2-5; D perhaps matches TRBD2 (5 bases). The CDR3 length is 13 residues. Trimming took 3 bases from V and 6 from J, leaving 11 bases between them. CDR1 is LGHNT and CDR2 is FRNRAP in the germline V gene. CDR3 sequence reads: CASGFRDLKTQYF. In DNA form, the CDR3 reads TGTGCTAGTGGTTTCCGGGATTTGAAGACCCAGTACTTC.

The rearrangement links TRBV5-4 to TRBJ2-1; TRBD1 matches at 8 bases. This CDR3 region has 16 residues. Germline-derived CDR1 and CDR2 are SGHNT and YYREEE (reference sequence). V was pared by 0 bases and J by 0 bases, with 2 bases of the junction left unmatched. CDR3 sequence reads: CASSLGTGNSYNEQFF. Here the CDR3 DNA reads TGTGCCAGCAGCTTGGGGACAGGGAACTCCTACAATGAGCAGTTCTTC. Using reference TRBV5-4 and TRBJ2-1 for the parts outside the CDR3, the full variable domain is ETGVTQSPTHLIKTRGQQVTLRCSSQSGHNTVSWYQQALGQGPQFIFQYYREEENGRGNFPPRFSGLQFPNYSSELNVNALELDDSALYLCASSLGTGNSYNEQFFGPGTRLTVL.

The chain employs TRBV10-3 and TRBJ1-2, with no clear D. V shed 3 bases and J shed 7 bases, with 6 bases lying between them. The CDR3 runs to 11 residues. Per germline, CDR1 ENHRY and CDR2 SYGVKD. DNA of the CDR3: TGTGCCATCAGTGATTTTTTTGGCTACACCTTC. This gives the protein CAISDFFGYTF.

The chain links TRBV2 to TRBJ2-1, with D unresolved. V lost 3 bases, J lost 4 bases, and 1 base lay in between. The germline V gene encodes CDR1 SNHLY and CDR2 FYNNEI. There are 11 residues in the CDR3. CDR3 amino acids: CASSEYNEQFF. DNA for the CDR3: TGTGCCAGCAGTGAGTACAATGAGCAGTTCTTC.

This clone appeared a few times. The chain carries TRBV15 and TRBJ2-7; D remains unclear. The germline V gene encodes CDR1 LNHNV and CDR2 YYDKDF (reference sequence). This CDR3 is 12 amino acids long. Between the trimmed V and J ends, which lost 1 base and 2 bases, there was a span of 3 bases. The CDR3 reads CATSRGPYEQYF. CDR3 sequence (DNA): TGTGCCACCAGCAGAGGACCCTACGAGCAGTACTTC.

This chain joins TRBV2 and TRBJ2-1, with 8 bases matching TRBD2. In germline, CDR1 is SNHLY, CDR2 FYNNEI. The V and J ends lost 1 base and 10 bases, in that order; junction bases with no gene match: 6. The CDR3 is 14 amino acids. The DNA of the CDR3 is TGTGCCAGCAGTGAAGTCAAGAGACTAGCGGAGCAGTTCTTC. The encoded protein is CASSEVKRLAEQFF.

The chain employs TRBV6-5 and TRBJ2-3; D perhaps matches TRBD2 (6 bases). Germline CDR1 is MNHEY and CDR2 is SVGAGI. V lost 6 bases, J lost 3 bases, and 7 bases lay in between. The CDR3 contains 12 residues. The DNA of the CDR3 is TGTGCCAGCAGAAGCGGGACAGATACGCAGTATTTT. It is translated as CASRSGTDTQYF.

The chain couples TRBV18 to TRBJ1-2, with D unclear. CDR3 length equals 14 residues. The V gene's germline CDR1 is KGHSH and CDR2 LQKENI. V lost 9 bases, J lost 2 bases, and 16 bases lay in between. The CDR3 nucleotides are TGTGCCAGTCTCACCCGTTCAGGCAACTATGGCTACACCTTC. This translates into CASLTRSGNYGYTF.

The V and J genes are TRBV5-1 and TRBJ1-3, with D uncertain. Trimming stripped 0 bases from V and 0 bases from J, with 4 bases between. Germline-derived CDR1 and CDR2 are SGHRS and YFSETQ. This CDR3 spans 14 amino acids. Here the CDR3 DNA reads TGCGCCAGCAGCTTGGGAGCCTCTGGAAACACCATATATTTT. Its protein is CASSLGASGNTIYF. The whole variable domain, remainder taken from reference TRBV5-1 and TRBJ1-3, is KAGVTQTPRYLIKTRGQQVTLSCSPISGHRSVSWYQQTPGQGLQFLFEYFSETQRNKGNFPGRFSGRQFSNSRSEMNVSTLELGDSALYLCASSLGASGNTIYFGEGSWLTVV.

This clone appeared a single time. The chain links TRBV27 to TRBJ1-1, with unresolved D. Trimming stripped 6 bases from V and 1 base from J, with 15 bases between. Germline V CDR1 and CDR2: MNHEY, SMNVEV (reference sequence). CDR3 length: 15 amino acids. The CDR3 loop reads CASRSYRGGNTEAFF. The CDR3 nucleotides are TGTGCCAGCAGGAGTTACCGGGGAGGGAACACTGAAGCTTTCTTT.

V gene TRBV6-5 combines with J gene TRBJ1-2; 12 bases are a match to TRBD1. Losses at the gene ends were 8 bases for V and 2 bases for J; bases not matched to a gene: 6. Per the germline V gene, CDR1 is MNHEY and CDR2 is SVGAGI. The CDR3 is made up of 15 amino acids. The CDR3 sequence is CASLGTGGRNYGYTF. The CDR3 nucleotides are TGTGCCAGCTTAGGGACAGGGGGCAGGAACTATGGCTACACCTTC.

The gene calls are TRBV5-6 and TRBJ1-2; D is uncertain. Per germline, CDR1 SGHDT and CDR2 YYEEEE. Trimming removed 1 base at V and 7 bases at J, with 17 bases between. The CDR3 loop spans 15 amino acids. The CDR3 DNA is TGTGCCAGCAGCTTGCCCATAGGGTTTCGCGGTGGCTACACCTTC. It translates to CASSLPIGFRGGYTF.

V gene TRBV1 combines with J gene TRBJ2-6; whether TRBD1, the table's D call, matches the DNA was not checked. TRBV1 is tagged as a pseudogene. CDR3 length equals 17 residues. This CDR3 is CTSSNVCSQSRANVLTF. The DNA of the CDR3 is TGCACCAGCAGTAATGTGTGTTCACAAAGTCGGGCCAACGTCCTGACTTTC.

The chain is built from TRBV5-6 and TRBJ2-7; D not certain. V was clipped by 1 base and J by 6 bases, with 8 bases between them. This CDR3 region has 12 residues. Germline CDR1 is SGHDT and CDR2 is YYEEEE. The CDR3 here is CASSLRQVEQYF. The CDR3 coding sequence is TGTGCCAGCAGCTTGCGGCAAGTCGAGCAGTACTTC.

The chain joins TRBV2 to TRBJ2-2; D is perhaps TRBD1 or TRBD2 (6 bases each). Germline lookup yields CDR1 SNHLY and CDR2 FYNNEI. The CDR3 is made up of 14 amino acids. Trimming removed 5 bases at V and 2 bases at J, with 9 bases between. CDR3 bases: TGTGCCAGCAGTACAGGGACTAACACCGGGGAGCTGTTTTTT. It yields the protein CASSTGTNTGELFF.

The chain recombines TRBV6-1 with TRBJ1-1; 8 nucleotides match TRBD1. V was clipped by 8 bases and J by 5 bases; unmatched bases: 7. The CDR3 spans 13 residues. Germline V gene data show CDR1 as MNHNS and CDR2 as SASEGT. CDR3 coding DNA: TGTGCCAGCGCAGGCAGGGGGCGAACTGAAGCTTTCTTT. Protein product: CASAGRGRTEAFF.